One sample yielded the 25 T cell receptor beta chains listed below, sequenced in a study of T cells in Graves' hyperthyroidism and ophthalmopathy. The source material, RNA transcripts, was used to amplify TCR beta CDR3 regions. An initial round of RT-PCR targeting the TCR CDR3 relied on the HTBI primer set. TCRdb passed the multiplex PCR reads through MiXCR, listing each CDR3 protein once. The sample carries over 450,000 distinct CDR3 sequences, 17% recorded once. Sequencing was performed on blood. The origin of the receptors is a woman between 18 and 29 years old with Graves' ophthalmopathy.

In this sample, this clonotype turned up many times. The V call is TRBV3-1, the J call TRBJ1-5; D remains unclear. Germline V gives CDR1 LGHDT, CDR2 YNNKEL (reference sequence). The CDR3 totals 14 residues. V dropped 4 bases and J dropped 3 bases, with 10 bases sitting between them. In DNA, the CDR3 is TGTGCCAGCAGCCCGACGTCATACAATCAGCCCCAGCATTTT. Translation: CASSPTSYNQPQHF.

The V gene is TRBV6-1, the J gene TRBJ2-7; no clear D. V was cut by 8 bases and J by 4 bases, with 6 bases left in between. The germline CDR1 and CDR2 sequences are MNHNS and SASEGT. The CDR3 contains 10 residues. CDR3: CASAIYEQYF. In DNA form, the CDR3 reads TGTGCCAGCGCCATATACGAGCAGTACTTC.

This clonotype showed up just a few times. The chain has TRBV14 and TRBJ2-7, with a possible D match to TRBD1 (5 bases). Trimming left V 2 bases short and J 3 bases short, with 11 bases between. CDR1 is SGHDN, CDR2 FVKESK, per germline. This CDR3 region has 14 residues. CDR3 sequence reads: CASSQIDSFYEQYF. The DNA for the CDR3 is TGTGCCAGCAGCCAAATAGACAGTTTCTACGAGCAGTACTTC.

The chain has TRBV5-4 and TRBJ1-4; D gene ambiguous. This CDR3 comprises 16 residues. CDR1 is SGHNT and CDR2 is YYREEE in the germline V gene (reference sequence). V dropped 4 bases and J dropped 0 bases, with 13 bases sitting between them. This CDR3 reads CASSATSYATNEKLFF. The DNA of the CDR3 is TGTGCCAGCAGCGCCACCAGTTATGCAACTAATGAAAAACTGTTTTTT.

In DNA, the CDR3 is TGCGCCAGCAGCCGTACAGGGGTGGCTGAAGCTTTCTTT. Translation gives CASSRTGVAEAFF. The chain recombines TRBV4-1 with TRBJ1-1; TRBD1 matches at 7 bases. With V trimmed by 4 bases and J by 6 bases, 5 bases remained unmatched. Germline V CDR1 and CDR2: MGHRA, YSYEKL. The CDR3 is made up of 13 amino acids.

This clonotype was counted between two and nine times. V gene TRBV5-1 combines with J gene TRBJ2-7, with D possibly being TRBD2 (5 bases). CDR1 is SGHRS and CDR2 is YFSETQ in the germline V gene. The V end was cut by 4 bases, the J end by 6 bases, with 14 bases between. The CDR3 runs to 13 residues. In DNA form, the CDR3 reads TGCGCCAGCAGCCGGGCCCCCGAGGGCGAGCAGTACTTC. It yields the protein CASSRAPEGEQYF.

The table lists this clonotype with many counts. The J gene is TRBJ2-1, the V gene TRBV7-9; either TRBD1 or TRBD2 may supply D (5 bases each). The V end lost 1 base, the J end lost 1 base, and 14 bases lay between the germline ends. Germline V CDR1 and CDR2: SEHNR, FQNEAQ (reference sequence). The CDR3 is 17 residues long. CDR3 nucleotide sequence: TGTGCCAGCAGCTTAGGACCCGGGACCTCGTCCTACAATGAGCAGTTCTTC. The encoded protein is CASSLGPGTSSYNEQFF.

V is TRBV7-3 and J is TRBJ2-5, with a tentative D call TRBD2 (6 bases). The germline CDR1 and CDR2 sequences are SGHTA and FQGTGA. V was shortened by 5 bases and J by 2 bases, with 24 bases between the two germline ends. This CDR3 has 18 amino acids. CDR3 DNA sequence: TGTGCCAGCAGCCCTATAGGCGGGGCGGCGAGACCTCAAGAGACCCAGTACTTC. Translating it yields CASSPIGGAARPQETQYF.

This clonotype was found many times. CDR3 nucleotides: TGTGCCTGGACCGCAGACAGTTACACTGAAGCTTTCTTT. This translates into CAWTADSYTEAFF. The chain couples TRBV30 to TRBJ1-1; a weak D match, TRBD1 (5 bases). This CDR3 is built from 13 residues. Germline CDR1 is GTSNPN and CDR2 is SVGIG (reference sequence). V gave up 4 bases and J gave up 3 bases, with 12 bases separating them. The whole variable domain, filled in from reference TRBV30 and TRBJ1-1, reads SQTIHQWPATLVQPVGSPLSLECTVEGTSNPNLYWYRQAAGRGLQLLFYSVGIGQISSEVPQNLSASRPQDRQFILSSKKLLLSDSGFYLCAWTADSYTEAFFGQGTRLTVV.

This clonotype was counted ten times or more. The chain has TRBV29-1 and TRBJ2-3; the match to TRBD1 covers 7 bases. CDR3 length: 13 amino acids. V trimming: 4 bases; J trimming: 1 base; junction bases outside the gene matches: 2. Germline V lookup: CDR1 SQVTM, CDR2 ANQGSEA. The CDR3, as DNA: TGCAGCGTTGGCGGACAGGGCACAGATACGCAGTATTTT. Translated, it gives CSVGGQGTDTQYF.

This clonotype was seen repeatedly, ten times or more. This chain connects TRBV20-1 to TRBJ2-1, with 9 bases that match TRBD2. The CDR3 is 14 residues long. The junction had 3 bases not matched to a gene; V was cut back by 0 bases and J by 6 bases. CDR1 and CDR2 (germline): DFQATT, SNEGSKA (reference sequence). CDR3 amino acids: CSARDAGGINEQFF. The CDR3 region has the DNA TGCAGTGCTAGAGATGCGGGGGGGATCAATGAGCAGTTCTTC.

This clonotype showed up many times. The chain joins TRBV24-1 to TRBJ2-3, with 10 positions matching TRBD1. Germline values: CDR1 KGHDR, CDR2 SFDVKD. The length of the CDR3 is 15 residues. Losses at the gene ends were 5 bases for V and 5 bases for J; bases not matched to a gene: 6. For the CDR3, the DNA is TGTGCCACCAGTGTCGGGACAGGGGCTGAAGATACGCAGTATTTT. The encoded protein is CATSVGTGAEDTQYF.

This clonotype was counted many times. In DNA, the CDR3 is TGTGCCAGCAGATACAGACTAGCGGACCAAGAGACCCAGTACTTC. Protein sequence: CASRYRLADQETQYF. The rearrangement joins TRBV28 to TRBJ2-5, with 9 nucleotides matching TRBD2. Germline V CDR1 and CDR2: MDHEN, SYDVKM. Trimming removed 6 bases from V and 0 bases from J; junction bases left unmatched: 5. The CDR3 covers 15 residues.

The J gene is TRBJ1-1, the V gene TRBV5-1; 10 nucleotides line up with TRBD1. The germline V gene encodes CDR1 SGHRS and CDR2 YFSETQ. This CDR3 comprises 12 residues. The ends lost 4 bases at V and 11 bases at J; junction bases unmatched: 5. CDR3 sequence reads: CASSGGTGEAFF. In DNA, the CDR3 is TGCGCCAGCAGCGGTGGGACAGGGGAGGCTTTCTTT.

V and J are TRBV6-2 or TRBV6-3 and TRBJ1-3; 7 bases are a match to TRBD1. V lost 5 bases and J lost 3; bases outside the gene matches: 4. Germline V gene lookup returns CDR1 MNHEY and CDR2 SVGEGT. The CDR3 loop spans 14 amino acids. The CDR3 DNA sequence: TGTGCCAGCAGTCAGACAGGGATTGGAAACACCATATATTTT. It specifies CASSQTGIGNTIYF.

This clonotype has at least ten counts. The J gene is TRBJ2-7, the V gene TRBV15, with 9 bases that match TRBD1. The CDR3 sequence is 15 residues long. Germline assignment: CDR1 LNHNV and CDR2 YYDKDF (reference sequence). V gave up 0 bases and J gave up 5 bases; unmatched junction bases: 5. The CDR3 is CATSRDVGTGNEQYF. CDR3 coding DNA: TGTGCCACCAGCAGAGATGTAGGGACAGGGAACGAGCAGTACTTC.

This clonotype occurred many times. This chain links TRBV7-2 with TRBJ2-5, with 15 bases matching TRBD2. Germline values: CDR1 SGHTA, CDR2 FQGNSA. The V segment lost 0 bases and the J segment 7 bases; nucleotides outside the gene matches: 18. This CDR3 comprises 21 residues. The CDR3 nucleotides read TGTGCCAGCAGCTTAGCCCATGGACTAGCGGGAGGGCCTGGTGTGGAGAGGACCCAGTACTTC. Its protein product is CASSLAHGLAGGPGVERTQYF.

This clonotype was counted at least ten times. The chain has TRBV11-2 and TRBJ2-2; D not certain. Germline loops: CDR1 SGHAT, CDR2 FQNNGV. Deletions cut 4 bases from V and 4 bases from J, with 10 bases between. This CDR3 has 14 residues. The CDR3 is CASSYLLLTGELFF. CDR3 bases: TGTGCCAGCAGCTACCTACTGCTCACCGGGGAGCTGTTTTTT.

V gene TRBV3-1 combines with J gene TRBJ2-2; the D gene could be TRBD1 or TRBD2 (5 bases each). V lost 3 bases and J lost 0, with 11 bases in between. The length of the CDR3 is 16 residues. Germline lookup yields CDR1 LGHDT and CDR2 YNNKEL (reference sequence). CDR3 DNA: TGTGCCAGCAGCCACGGGACCGATACGAACACCGGGGAGCTGTTTTTT. Its protein is CASSHGTDTNTGELFF.

This sequence joins TRBV28 and TRBJ2-3; TRBD2 aligns across 10 bases. The CDR3 is 19 residues long. The V gene's germline CDR1 is MDHEN and CDR2 SYDVKM. V dropped 6 bases and J dropped 0; count of bases not matched to a gene: 15. CDR3 coding DNA: TGTGCCAGCAGCACATACGCTAGCGGGGGAAATCTTAGCACAGATACGCAGTATTTT. It is translated as CASSTYASGGNLSTDTQYF.

The chain recombines TRBV2 with TRBJ2-1; 11 bases fit TRBD2. With 6 bases clipped from V and 8 bases from J, the junction kept 12 bases outside the gene matches. Per germline, CDR1 SNHLY and CDR2 FYNNEI. The CDR3 runs to 16 residues. The CDR3 loop is CASSEPQLAGVHEQFF. CDR3 coding DNA: TGTGCCAGCAGCGAACCTCAACTAGCGGGAGTACATGAGCAGTTCTTC. Full variable domain (missing parts from reference TRBV2 and TRBJ2-1): EPEVTQTPSHQVTQMGQEVILRCVPISNHLYFYWYRQILGQKVEFLVSFYNNEISEKSEIFDDQFSVERPDGSNFTLKIRSTKLEDSAMYFCASSEPQLAGVHEQFFGPGTRLTVL.

This clonotype has at least ten counts. This rearrangement joins TRBV3-1 to TRBJ2-5; a possible D gene is TRBD2 (5 bases). Trimming pared 1 base from V and 2 bases from J, leaving 11 bases between. The CDR3 length is 15 residues. Germline V gene lookup returns CDR1 LGHDT and CDR2 YNNKEL (reference sequence). The CDR3: CASSQGDGGQETQYF. The DNA of the CDR3 is TGTGCCAGCAGCCAAGGCGACGGAGGACAAGAGACCCAGTACTTC.

This clonotype was counted at least ten times. J is TRBJ2-7 and V is TRBV6-2 or TRBV6-3; 10 bases agree with TRBD2. V dropped 10 bases and J dropped 2; count of bases not matched to a gene: 14. In germline, CDR1 is MNHEY, CDR2 SVGEGT. This CDR3 has 16 amino acids. CDR3 nucleotide sequence: TGTGCCATCGGGGTCGGGACTAGCGTTTGGGCCTACGAGCAGTACTTC. Protein: CAIGVGTSVWAYEQYF.

This clonotype was seen repeatedly, ten times or more. V and J are TRBV20-1 and TRBJ1-5; unclear D gene. V lost 1 base to trimming and J lost 6 bases, with 22 bases between them. The CDR3 consists of 17 residues. The germline CDR1 and CDR2 sequences are DFQATT and SNEGSKA (reference sequence). The CDR3 DNA is TGCAGTGCTAGAGTCGCTGGAGGCCGGGATTCGGGTCAGCCCCAGCATTTT. Translation gives CSARVAGGRDSGQPQHF.

This clonotype was observed at least ten times. The V and J genes are TRBV11-3 and TRBJ2-5; D uncertain. V dropped 1 base and J dropped 1 base, with 10 bases sitting between them. This CDR3 spans 15 amino acids. Germline CDR1 and CDR2: SGHNT and YENEEA. CDR3 nucleotide sequence: TGTGCCAGCAGCTTAGGGTGGTCAACCCAAGAGACCCAGTACTTC. It encodes CASSLGWSTQETQYF.